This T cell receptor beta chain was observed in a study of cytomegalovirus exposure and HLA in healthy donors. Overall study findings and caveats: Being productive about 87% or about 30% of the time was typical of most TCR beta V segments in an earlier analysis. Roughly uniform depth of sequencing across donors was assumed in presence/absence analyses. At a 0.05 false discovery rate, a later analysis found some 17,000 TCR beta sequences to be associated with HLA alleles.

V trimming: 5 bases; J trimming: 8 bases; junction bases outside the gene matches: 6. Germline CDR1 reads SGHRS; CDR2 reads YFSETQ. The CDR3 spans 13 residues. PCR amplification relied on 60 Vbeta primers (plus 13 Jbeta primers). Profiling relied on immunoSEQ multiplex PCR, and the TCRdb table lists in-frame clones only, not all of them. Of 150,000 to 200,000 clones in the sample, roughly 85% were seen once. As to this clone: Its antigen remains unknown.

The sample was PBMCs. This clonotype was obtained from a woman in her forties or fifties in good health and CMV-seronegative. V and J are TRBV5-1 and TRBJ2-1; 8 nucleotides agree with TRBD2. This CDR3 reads CASRGLGLHEQFF. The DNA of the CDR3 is TGCGCCAGCAGGGGACTAGGTTTACATGAGCAGTTCTTC.